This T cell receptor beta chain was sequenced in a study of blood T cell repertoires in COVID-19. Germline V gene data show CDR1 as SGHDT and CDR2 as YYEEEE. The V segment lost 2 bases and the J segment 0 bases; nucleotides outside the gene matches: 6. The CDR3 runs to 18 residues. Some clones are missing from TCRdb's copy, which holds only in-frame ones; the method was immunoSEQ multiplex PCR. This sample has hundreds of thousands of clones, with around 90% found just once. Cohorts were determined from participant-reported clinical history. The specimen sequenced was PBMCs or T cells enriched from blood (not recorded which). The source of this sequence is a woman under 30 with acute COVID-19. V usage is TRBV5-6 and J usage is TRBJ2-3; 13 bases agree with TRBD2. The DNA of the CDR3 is TGTGCCAGCAGCTTAGGACTAGCGGGAGTTAGGAGCACAGATACGCAGTATTTT. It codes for CASSLGLAGVRSTDTQYF.